This T cell receptor (beta chain) was identified during a study of regulatory T cells in long-lasting Graves disease. Time point described: newly diagnosed GD, antithyroid drugs for less than 3 months. From RNA extracted from PBMCs, the TCR library was made. This clonotype was detected many times. CDR3 size: 15 residues. V dropped 3 bases and J dropped 4; count of bases not matched to a gene: 6. Germline V lookup: CDR1 SGHRS, CDR2 YFSETQ. Construction of TCR beta libraries relied on iRepertoire HTBI primers and on Arm-PCR targeting CDR3 regions. MiXCR was run by TCRdb on the multiplex PCR reads, yielding one entry per CDR3 protein. The data show 540,000 or so distinct CDR3 sequences, approximately 13% seen once. These same records also appear under a second study, on T cells in Graves' hyperthyroidism and ophthalmopathy.

Sequenced material: peripheral blood mononuclear cells (PBMCs), taken at new diagnosis, from a patient treated with antithyroid drugs. This chain links TRBV5-1 with TRBJ2-1, with 8 bases matching TRBD1. The sequence came from a man younger than 45 with Graves disease. The CDR3 loop reads CASSSRDRTYNEQFF. In DNA, the CDR3 is TGCGCCAGCAGCTCCCGGGACAGGACTTACAATGAGCAGTTCTTC. The whole variable domain, remainder taken from reference TRBV5-1 and TRBJ2-1, is KAGVTQTPRYLIKTRGQQVTLSCSPISGHRSVSWYQQTPGQGLQFLFEYFSETQRNKGNFPGRFSGRQFSNSRSEMNVSTLELGDSALYLCASSSRDRTYNEQFFGPGTRLTVL.